The source of this T cell receptor beta chain is a study of blood T cell repertoires in COVID-19. Across the study: There were acute and convalescent COVID-19 samples, and they came from the United States, Italy and Spain. PBMCs, B-cell-depleted T cells, or T cells were the source of the cDNA or gDNA that made up the material.

Germline V gene data show CDR1 as MNHEY and CDR2 as SVGEGT. With 6 bases clipped from V and 2 bases from J, the junction kept 7 bases outside the gene matches. The CDR3 consists of 15 residues. As originally analysed: The assay estimated nucleated cells by amplifying reference gene primers. Assay: immunoSEQ multiplex PCR; the TCRdb copy retains only in-frame clones and omits some. From that table come the V and J calls and clone size; the DNA was used to work out D and trimming. The data contain 40,000 to 55,000 clones, about four fifths of them seen just once; the ten biggest clones take up less than 4.5%.

The chain couples TRBV6-2 or TRBV6-3 to TRBJ2-3; 8 nucleotides match TRBD1. The TCR originated in a man between 50 and 59 years old with active COVID-19. Material: peripheral blood. DNA for the CDR3: TGTGCCAGCAGCCCTGACAGGGGTGCCACAGATACGCAGTATTTT. Translating it yields CASSPDRGATDTQYF.